The 30 T cell receptor beta chains listed next were all sequenced from one sample in a study of shared clonotypes between healthy human individuals. The data were produced by immunoSEQ multiplex PCR, yet TCRdb's version contains in-frame clones alone and is incomplete. The profile shows 2,500,000 or so clones, roughly 92% of them singletons. Sample: naive CD4+ T cells from PBMCs. Subset described: CD45RA+ positively selected. These receptors were obtained from a man younger than 35 in good health. Some clones in this sample may be carry-over from other donors' samples.

The J gene is TRBJ1-2, the V gene TRBV6-1; D is unresolved. Trimming took 7 bases from V and 3 from J, leaving 6 bases between them. The CDR3 covers 11 residues. Looked up from germline, CDR1 is MNHNS and CDR2 is SASEGT. CDR3 protein: CASTPHYGYTF. CDR3 DNA sequence: TGTGCCAGCACCCCGCACTATGGCTACACCTTC.

This clone was found once. The chain couples TRBV7-2 to TRBJ1-3; tentatively, D is TRBD1 (6 bases). CDR3 length: 16 residues. CDR1 is SGHTA and CDR2 is FQGNSA in the germline V gene. V was clipped by 5 bases and J by 2 bases, with 16 bases between them. The CDR3 protein is CASSPRRGAPGNTIYF. CDR3 nucleotide sequence: TGTGCCAGCAGCCCCCGTCGGGGGGCGCCTGGAAACACCATATATTTT.

This chain links TRBV6-6 with TRBJ2-7, with 9 bases aligning to TRBD1. V was clipped by 9 bases and J by 2 bases; unmatched bases: 5. From germline, CDR1 is MNHNY and CDR2 SVGAGI (reference sequence). The CDR3 length is 13 residues. The CDR3: CASARQGAYEQYF. The CDR3 DNA reads TGTGCCAGTGCTAGACAGGGGGCCTACGAGCAGTACTTC.

V is TRBV28 and J is TRBJ2-7, with a weak D call TRBD1 (5 bases). The V gene lost 10 bases and the J gene lost 0 bases, with 16 bases spanning the gap. Germline-derived CDR1 and CDR2 are MDHEN and SYDVKM. There are 14 residues in the CDR3. The CDR3, as DNA: TGTGCCACCGAAGACAGTAGTCGCTCCTACGAGCAGTACTTC. This translates into CATEDSSRSYEQYF.

Comments on this clone: Other DNA sequences from this sample encode an identical CDR3 as well. This chain joins TRBV5-1 and TRBJ2-5; TRBD1 aligns across 8 bases. Germline V lookup: CDR1 SGHRS, CDR2 YFSETQ. The CDR3 consists of 14 residues. The junction had 4 bases not matched to a gene; V was cut back by 4 bases and J by 2 bases. CDR3 residues: CASSLGQGQETQYF. The CDR3 coding sequence is TGCGCCAGCAGCCTCGGACAGGGACAAGAGACCCAGTACTTC.

The V gene is TRBV5-1, the J gene TRBJ1-1; possible D gene TRBD1, 5 bases. Germline values: CDR1 SGHRS, CDR2 YFSETQ. V was trimmed by 4 bases and J by 5 bases, leaving 15 bases between them. The CDR3 sequence is 14 residues long. CDR3 sequence reads: CASSTGTPGTEAFF. CDR3 in DNA: TGCGCCAGCAGCACCGGGACCCCCGGGACTGAAGCTTTCTTT.

V and J are TRBV7-2 and TRBJ1-2, with D perhaps matching TRBD1 (6 bases). From germline, CDR1 is SGHTA and CDR2 FQGNSA. The CDR3 length is 13 residues. Trimming took off 2 bases at V and 10 bases at J, with 14 bases between the two ends. CDR3 loop: CASSLSRGSDYTF. CDR3 bases: TGTGCCAGCAGCTTATCAAGGGGGTCTGACTACACCTTC.

The V call is TRBV4-1, the J call TRBJ2-7, with D possibly being TRBD2 (5 bases). Germline CDR1 MGHRA, CDR2 YSYEKL. The CDR3 extends over 16 amino acids. V lost 0 bases and J lost 0, with 12 bases in between. The CDR3 nucleotides are TGCGCCAGCAGCCAAGAATCCACGCGGGCCTCCTACGAGCAGTACTTC. This translates into CASSQESTRASYEQYF.

The V call is TRBV6-6, the J call TRBJ2-7; 10 positions agree with TRBD2. Trimming took 10 bases from V and 5 from J; bases not matched to a gene: 14. CDR3 size: 15 residues. CDR1 MNHNY and CDR2 SVGAGI come from the germline V gene (reference sequence). For the CDR3, the DNA is TGTGCCACCCGTGGGACTAGCGAGCTCGGGAACGAGCAGTACTTC. It translates to CATRGTSELGNEQYF.

The DNA of the CDR3 is TGCGCCAGCAGCCAGACAGGGATGAACACTGAAGCTTTCTTT. Protein: CASSQTGMNTEAFF. The chain is built from TRBV5-1 and TRBJ1-1, with 7 nucleotides matching TRBD1. The J segment lost 0 bases and the V segment lost 4 bases, leaving 3 bases of the junction unmatched. Germline V gene lookup returns CDR1 SGHRS and CDR2 YFSETQ. The CDR3 is made up of 14 amino acids.

The chain couples TRBV2 to TRBJ1-5, with no clear D. Trimming pared 7 bases from V and 10 bases from J, leaving 17 bases between. The CDR3 has 13 residues. Germline CDR1 is SNHLY and CDR2 is FYNNEI. CDR3 coding DNA: TGTGCCAGCACTTCCGGATCCTTGGTTCCCCAGCATTTT. This gives the protein CASTSGSLVPQHF.

The J gene is TRBJ2-7, the V gene TRBV7-2; the match to TRBD1 covers 10 bases. This CDR3 region has 17 residues. Germline CDR1 reads SGHTA; CDR2 reads FQGNSA. The ends lost 0 bases at V and 2 bases at J; junction bases unmatched: 7. The CDR3 sequence is CASSLAGTGANPYEQYF. CDR3 nucleotide sequence: TGTGCCAGCAGCTTAGCCGGGACAGGGGCTAATCCCTACGAGCAGTACTTC. Full variable domain (outside the CDR3, taken from reference TRBV7-2 and TRBJ2-7): GAGVSQSPSNKVTEKGKDVELRCDPISGHTALYWYRQSLGQGLEFLIYFQGNSAPDKSGLPSDRFSAERTGGSVSTLTIQRTQQEDSAVYLCASSLAGTGANPYEQYFGPGTRLTVT.

The rearrangement joins TRBV19 to TRBJ1-5, with TRBD1 matching 8 bases. With V trimmed by 5 bases and J by 4 bases, 28 bases remained unmatched. Germline CDR1 is LNHDA and CDR2 is SQIVND (reference sequence). The CDR3 has 22 amino acids. DNA of the CDR3: TGTGCCAGTAGTGGAAAACTTACTCCGGGACAGGTGGGTGATCTGGATAATCAGCCCCAGCATTTT. It encodes CASSGKLTPGQVGDLDNQPQHF.

On this clone: In the same sample, other DNA sequences code for this CDR3. The chain carries TRBV2 and TRBJ2-5; perhaps D is TRBD1 or TRBD2 (5 bases each). The CDR3 consists of 15 residues. V shed 5 bases and J shed 1 base, with 14 bases lying between them. Germline assignment: CDR1 SNHLY and CDR2 FYNNEI. CDR3 sequence (DNA): TGTGCCAGCAGTCTTCCGGGACGGACCCAAGAGACCCAGTACTTC. It specifies CASSLPGRTQETQYF.

The chain combines TRBV27 with TRBJ1-5; weak D call: TRBD1 (5 bases). There are 14 residues in the CDR3. The V end was cut by 6 bases, the J end by 5 bases, with 14 bases between. Germline CDR1 MNHEY, CDR2 SMNVEV (reference sequence). Here the CDR3 DNA reads TGTGCCAGCAGATCCGGGACGGGCGATCAGCCCCAGCATTTT. As protein: CASRSGTGDQPQHF.

This clone was observed once. The chain couples TRBV28 to TRBJ2-7; possible D gene TRBD1, 6 bases. Germline V gene sequence: CDR1 MDHEN, CDR2 SYDVKM. The V end was cut by 7 bases, the J end by 3 bases, with 13 bases between. The CDR3 spans 13 residues. The CDR3 loop is CASTLEGGYEQYF. The CDR3 region has the DNA TGTGCCAGCACCCTCGAAGGGGGCTACGAGCAGTACTTC.

The rearrangement joins TRBV6-7 to TRBJ1-5, with a weak D call TRBD1 (5 bases). TRBV6-7 is identified as an open reading frame with a role that is uncertain. V was pared by 11 bases and J by 1 base, with 24 bases between. This CDR3 has 17 amino acids. As DNA, the CDR3 is TGTGCCGGAATCACGGGGGAGACAGTCCCCAGCAATCAGCCCCAGCATTTT. Encoded protein: CAGITGETVPSNQPQHF.

The rearrangement links TRBV4-2 to TRBJ1-3; TRBD1 is a possible D gene (6 bases). Trimming removed 3 bases at V and 0 bases at J, with 12 bases between. This CDR3 region has 16 residues. The germline V gene encodes CDR1 LGHNA and CDR2 YNFKEQ. In nucleotides, the CDR3 is TGTGCCAGCAGCCATAACAGGGCGAGCTCTGGAAACACCATATATTTT. Amino acid sequence: CASSHNRASSGNTIYF.

V is TRBV28 and J is TRBJ1-6; D possibly corresponds to TRBD1 (5 bases). Germline values: CDR1 MDHEN, CDR2 SYDVKM. This CDR3 has 14 amino acids. V lost 5 bases and J lost 7, with 12 bases in between. The CDR3 region has the DNA TGTGCCAGCAGTGGAGGGACCAAAAATTCACCCCTCCACTTT. It translates to CASSGGTKNSPLHF.

This chain connects TRBV4-3 to TRBJ2-1; the D gene is possibly TRBD2 (5 bases). The CDR3 extends over 17 amino acids. V shed 2 bases and J shed 6 bases, with 20 bases lying between them. Germline V CDR1 and CDR2: LGHNA, YSLEER. The CDR3, as DNA: TGCGCCAGCAGCCAATTGAGCATCGGAGGCATGGTCAATGAGCAGTTCTTC. Amino acid sequence: CASSQLSIGGMVNEQFF.

In DNA, the CDR3 is TGCGCCAGCAGCTTTCTCGGGCAGCCGAACTACGAGCAGTACTTC. Translated, it gives CASSFLGQPNYEQYF. The rearrangement uses TRBV5-1 and TRBJ2-7; D is uncertain. Deletions cut 2 bases from V and 3 bases from J, with 15 bases between. In germline, CDR1 is SGHRS, CDR2 YFSETQ. The CDR3 covers 15 residues.

The CDR3 DNA is TGTGCCATCAGTGAGGGTGTCGGAGAGACCCAGTACTTC. This codes for CAISEGVGETQYF. V usage is TRBV10-3 and J usage is TRBJ2-5, with D hard to call. The germline V and J ends were trimmed by 2 bases and 4 bases, with 8 bases remaining between them. Per germline, CDR1 ENHRY and CDR2 SYGVKD. There are 13 residues in the CDR3.

J is TRBJ1-3 and V is TRBV10-3, with 8 bases lining up with TRBD1. Germline assignment: CDR1 ENHRY and CDR2 SYGVKD. Unmatched junction bases numbered 4, after V lost 2 bases and J lost 4 bases. The CDR3 runs to 15 residues. CDR3 nucleotide sequence: TGTGCCATCAGTGAGGGCAGGGGGCTCGGAAACACCATATATTTT. Its translation: CAISEGRGLGNTIYF.

This chain uses TRBV4-1 with TRBJ2-3; TRBD2 matches at 14 bases. J was trimmed by 4 bases and V by 5 bases; bases with no gene match: 2. The CDR3 is 15 amino acids. Germline V gene data show CDR1 as MGHRA and CDR2 as YSYEKL. CDR3 loop: CASSLGLAGADTQYF. CDR3 sequence (DNA): TGCGCCAGCAGCTTGGGACTAGCGGGAGCAGATACGCAGTATTTT.

This chain connects TRBV14 to TRBJ2-2; the D gene is possibly TRBD1 (5 bases). The CDR3 is 13 residues long. Trimming removed 6 bases at V and 7 bases at J, with 12 bases between. Germline assignment: CDR1 SGHDN and CDR2 FVKESK. DNA of the CDR3: TGTGCCAGCAGACAGGAGTTATACGGGGAGCTGTTTTTT. This translates into CASRQELYGELFF. The full variable domain, rest sourced from reference TRBV14 and TRBJ2-2, is EAGVTQFPSHSVIEKGQTVTLRCDPISGHDNLYWYRRVMGKEIKFLLHFVKESKQDESGMPNNRFLAERTGGTYSTLKVQPAELEDSGVYFCASRQELYGELFFGEGSRLTVL.

The chain recombines TRBV4-1 with TRBJ1-1, with D unclear. CDR1 MGHRA and CDR2 YSYEKL come from the germline V gene. There are 14 residues in the CDR3. Deletions cut 4 bases from V and 6 bases from J, with 15 bases between. The CDR3: CASSPPGFIPEAFF. The CDR3, as DNA: TGCGCCAGCAGCCCTCCGGGGTTTATTCCTGAAGCTTTCTTT.

The J gene is TRBJ2-7, the V gene TRBV11-2; D not resolved. Germline V gene sequence: CDR1 SGHAT, CDR2 FQNNGV. Trimming removed 1 base at V and 3 bases at J, with 10 bases between. The CDR3 has 14 residues. CDR3 DNA: TGTGCCAGCAGCTTAGGACTCGGTGGCTACGAGCAGTACTTC. Protein product: CASSLGLGGYEQYF.

The chain combines TRBV19 with TRBJ2-7, with D unclear. CDR3 length: 15 amino acids. V was shortened by 3 bases and J by 6 bases, with 18 bases between the two germline ends. Germline assignment: CDR1 LNHDA and CDR2 SQIVND (reference sequence). The CDR3 nucleotides read TGTGCCAGTAGTATTGCCGGCCGCCTTGCGCCCGAGCAGTACTTC. It codes for CASSIAGRLAPEQYF.

The V and J genes are TRBV6-6 and TRBJ1-3; 8 nucleotides match TRBD1. Germline V gene lookup returns CDR1 MNHNY and CDR2 SVGAGI (reference sequence). CDR3 length equals 16 residues. V lost 0 bases to trimming and J lost 3 bases; unmatched junction nucleotides: 4. This CDR3 reads CASSYSQGAGGNTIYF. The DNA of the CDR3 is TGTGCCAGCAGTTACTCCCAGGGGGCTGGTGGAAACACCATATATTTT.

This sequence joins TRBV6-5 and TRBJ2-3, with D unresolved. Trimming pared 5 bases from V and 4 bases from J, leaving 13 bases between. Germline CDR1 reads MNHEY; CDR2 reads SVGAGI. The CDR3 is 14 amino acids. CDR3 loop: CASSPSFGSDTQYF. In DNA form, the CDR3 reads TGTGCCAGCAGTCCCTCCTTCGGTTCAGATACGCAGTATTTT.